The 24 T cell receptor beta chains given below trace back to one sample, sequenced in a study of a mutant IDH1 vaccine in newly diagnosed glioma. Assay: immunoSEQ multiplex PCR; the TCRdb copy retains only in-frame clones and omits some. This sample yields over 50,000 clones, of which approximately 90% are seen a single time; roughly 5% belongs to the top ten. Noted time point: week 5, during vaccination. With topical imiquimod, each dose of the vaccine consisted of 300 ug of mutant IDH1 20-mer peptide. Their recognized antigens are unknown. Here the sequenced sample was PBMCs, taken from a glioma patient whose treatment included an IDH1 peptide vaccine. Receptors were obtained from a woman in her 40s with glioma.

The gene calls are TRBV28 and TRBJ2-7; D could derive from TRBD1 or TRBD2 (6 bases each). Trimming removed 6 bases at V and 5 bases at J, with 23 bases between. There are 16 residues in the CDR3. Germline V gene lookup returns CDR1 MDHEN and CDR2 SYDVKM. The CDR3 coding sequence is TGTGCCAGCAGCCACTCGTCCCGGGGGCGCGACGACGAGCAGTACTTC. Protein product: CASSHSSRGRDDEQYF. The variable domain in full, completed from reference TRBV28 and TRBJ2-7, reads DVKVTQSSRYLVKRTGEKVFLECVQDMDHENMFWYRQDPGLGLRLIYFSYDVKMKEKGDIPEGYSVSREKKERFSLILESASTNQTSMYLCASSHSSRGRDDEQYFGPGTRLTVT.

As to this clone: This specimen includes other DNA sequences encoding the same CDR3. V usage is TRBV6-5 and J usage is TRBJ1-2; 7 bases are a match to TRBD1. Germline values: CDR1 MNHEY, CDR2 SVGAGI. This CDR3 region has 12 residues. V lost 4 bases, J lost 6 bases, and 2 bases stayed unmatched. The chain's CDR3 is CASSSGGDGYTF. Written as DNA, the CDR3 is TGTGCCAGCAGTTCAGGGGGTGATGGCTACACCTTC.

V is TRBV4-3 and J is TRBJ2-7; TRBD1 aligns across 7 bases. The CDR3 is made up of 15 amino acids. Germline trimming cut 1 base from V and 3 bases from J; bases unmatched to any gene: 6. Germline V CDR1 and CDR2: LGHNA, YSLEER. CDR3 sequence reads: CASSQVYGQDYEQYF. The CDR3 bases are TGCGCCAGCAGCCAAGTATATGGACAGGACTACGAGCAGTACTTC.

This chain joins TRBV6-6 and TRBJ2-7; D remains ambiguous. There are 15 residues in the CDR3. The V end was cut by 5 bases, the J end by 4 bases, with 18 bases between. Germline V gene lookup returns CDR1 MNHNY and CDR2 SVGAGI (reference sequence). The CDR3, as DNA: TGTGCCAGCAGTCGAGAATTGACCGTCGGTTACGAGCAGTACTTC. It specifies CASSRELTVGYEQYF.

The chain combines TRBV11-2 with TRBJ2-5; 9 nucleotides align to TRBD1. The trim removed 4 bases at V and 5 bases at J, leaving 2 bases unmatched. The V gene's germline CDR1 is SGHAT and CDR2 FQNNGV. CDR3 size: 13 residues. The CDR3 bases are TGTGCCAGCAGCTCGGACAGGGGCGAGACCCAGTACTTC. This sequence encodes CASSSDRGETQYF.

The rearrangement uses TRBV7-9 and TRBJ1-1, with a tentative D call TRBD1 (5 bases). CDR1 is SEHNR, CDR2 FQNEAQ, per germline (reference sequence). The CDR3 extends over 14 amino acids. V was shortened by 5 bases and J by 0 bases, with 10 bases between the two germline ends. CDR3 in DNA: TGTGCCAGCAGCGTACAGACAGTGAACACTGAAGCTTTCTTT. It specifies CASSVQTVNTEAFF.

J is TRBJ2-3 and V is TRBV7-6; no definite D call. Germline loops: CDR1 SGHVS, CDR2 FNYEAQ. The CDR3 length is 15 residues. V was trimmed by 5 bases and J by 1 base, leaving 13 bases between them. CDR3 bases: TGTGCCAGCAGCCAGACTTTGGACGGCACAGATACGCAGTATTTT. Translating gives CASSQTLDGTDTQYF.

This chain connects TRBV28 to TRBJ1-2, with no clear D. Between the trimmed V and J ends, which lost 7 bases and 8 bases, there was a span of 20 bases. Looked up from germline, CDR1 is MDHEN and CDR2 is SYDVKM. There are 14 residues in the CDR3. CDR3 region: CASTISGVLRGYTF. In DNA form, the CDR3 reads TGTGCCAGCACCATTTCCGGGGTCCTTCGGGGCTACACCTTC.

This rearrangement joins TRBV11-1 to TRBJ2-7, with D tentatively TRBD1 (6 bases). The CDR3 has 12 amino acids. Germline CDR1 and CDR2: SGHAT and FQDESV (reference sequence). V was clipped by 6 bases and J by 0 bases, with 6 bases between them. CDR3 protein: CASRGASYEQYF. The CDR3 bases are TGTGCCAGCAGGGGGGCCTCCTACGAGCAGTACTTC.

J is TRBJ2-1 and V is TRBV4-1; TRBD2 matches 9 bases. This CDR3 spans 15 amino acids. Germline assignment: CDR1 MGHRA and CDR2 YSYEKL. V lost 3 bases to trimming and J lost 10 bases; unmatched junction nucleotides: 10. Here the CDR3 DNA reads TGCGCCAGCAGCCAGGCAGAACTAGCGGGCGGGGAGCAGTTCTTC. Protein: CASSQAELAGGEQFF.

V is TRBV20-1 and J is TRBJ1-2, with 7 bases matching TRBD1. The trim removed 1 base at V and 9 bases at J, leaving 2 bases unmatched. The CDR3 is made up of 11 amino acids. Germline loops: CDR1 DFQATT, CDR2 SNEGSKA (reference sequence). In DNA, the CDR3 is TGCAGTGCTAGAGTACAGGGGAGCTACACCTTC. The encoded protein is CSARVQGSYTF.

The chain has TRBV10-1 and TRBJ1-2; possible D gene TRBD1, 5 bases. Germline V gene data show CDR1 as WNHNN and CDR2 as SYGVQD (reference sequence). The CDR3 consists of 12 residues. V was trimmed by 4 bases and J by 8 bases, leaving 11 bases between them. CDR3 DNA sequence: TGCGCCAGCAGTGGTGGGGCTGGCGGCTACACCTTC. The encoded protein is CASSGGAGGYTF.

CDR3: CASSQDLPLYSGDSYNEQFF. CDR3 nucleotide sequence: TGCGCCAGCAGCCAAGATTTACCCCTCTATAGCGGAGACTCCTACAATGAGCAGTTCTTC. This rearrangement joins TRBV4-1 to TRBJ2-1, with a possible D match to TRBD2 (6 bases). Germline V gives CDR1 MGHRA, CDR2 YSYEKL. V was pared by 0 bases and J by 0 bases, with 21 bases between. The CDR3 runs to 20 residues.

CDR3 DNA: TGCGCCAGCAGCCCTCGACAGGGGGCGGGCTATGGCTACACCTTC. Translating gives CASSPRQGAGYGYTF. The chain links TRBV5-1 to TRBJ1-2, with 10 bases lining up with TRBD1. The CDR3 contains 15 residues. After removal of 4 bases from V and 4 bases from J, the junction contained 7 bases not matched to a gene. Germline loops: CDR1 SGHRS, CDR2 YFSETQ.

The chain links TRBV6-1 to TRBJ1-1; 11 bases are a match to TRBD1. With 4 bases clipped from V and 5 bases from J, the junction kept 3 bases outside the gene matches. This CDR3 has 14 residues. Germline loops: CDR1 MNHNS, CDR2 SASEGT. CDR3 region: CASSGGQGGTEAFF. The CDR3 nucleotides read TGTGCCAGCAGTGGGGGACAGGGGGGGACTGAAGCTTTCTTT.

The chain is built from TRBV4-1 and TRBJ1-5; 11 nucleotides agree with TRBD1. With V trimmed by 3 bases and J by 3 bases, 4 bases remained unmatched. CDR1 and CDR2 (germline): MGHRA, YSYEKL. This CDR3 has 16 residues. CDR3 coding DNA: TGCGCCAGCAGCCAGGACAGGGGGCGGTACAATCAGCCCCAGCATTTT. Its protein is CASSQDRGRYNQPQHF.

The chain combines TRBV14 with TRBJ2-7; the D gene is possibly TRBD1 (5 bases). The CDR3 length is 15 residues. Germline V gene sequence: CDR1 SGHDN, CDR2 FVKESK. V lost 0 bases and J 7 bases, leaving 16 bases between the germline ends. The CDR3 DNA follows: TGTGCCAGCAGCCAAGAGTTAGGGGTTCGAAGGGAGCAGTACTTC. Amino acid sequence: CASSQELGVRREQYF.

The chain carries TRBV30 and TRBJ1-2, with D possibly TRBD1 on 5 matching bases. Germline CDR1 is GTSNPN and CDR2 is SVGIG (reference sequence). The CDR3 spans 12 residues. The germline V and J ends were trimmed by 2 bases and 6 bases, with 10 bases remaining between them. The CDR3 sequence: CAWSRRENGYTF. Written as DNA, the CDR3 is TGTGCCTGGAGTCGCAGGGAGAATGGCTACACCTTC.

The chain has TRBV4-1 and TRBJ2-1, with 10 bases fitting TRBD2. V gave up 1 base and J gave up 4 bases; unmatched junction bases: 4. There are 16 residues in the CDR3. Germline-derived CDR1 and CDR2 are MGHRA and YSYEKL. CDR3 protein: CASSQVGLADYNEQFF. The CDR3 DNA reads as TGCGCCAGCAGCCAAGTCGGACTAGCGGATTACAATGAGCAGTTCTTC.

The chain is built from TRBV2 and TRBJ1-2; TRBD1 might be the D (6 bases). Trimming took 6 bases from V and 3 from J, leaving 14 bases between them. The CDR3 totals 14 residues. Germline CDR1 is SNHLY and CDR2 is FYNNEI. CDR3 amino acids: CASRMTGTHYGYTF. The CDR3 DNA is TGTGCCAGCAGAATGACAGGCACACACTATGGCTACACCTTC.

V and J are TRBV4-1 and TRBJ2-7, with TRBD2 identical over 9 bases. Germline CDR1 reads MGHRA; CDR2 reads YSYEKL. There are 14 residues in the CDR3. V lost 8 bases and J lost 7; bases outside the gene matches: 12. This CDR3 is CASRATSGAGEQYF. CDR3 sequence (DNA): TGCGCCAGCCGAGCGACTAGCGGAGCGGGGGAGCAGTACTTC.

The chain has TRBV19 and TRBJ1-5; D gene ambiguous. V gave up 5 bases and J gave up 0 bases, with 14 bases separating them. Germline lookup yields CDR1 LNHDA and CDR2 SQIVND (reference sequence). The CDR3 spans 16 residues. CDR3 loop: CASSPPPQNSNQPQHF. The CDR3 DNA reads as TGTGCCAGTAGTCCCCCGCCTCAAAATAGCAATCAGCCCCAGCATTTT.

This rearrangement joins TRBV5-3 to TRBJ2-2, with TRBD1 identical over 7 bases. TRBV5-3 is an ORF for which the function is uncertain. Trimming at V came to 4 bases and at J to 0 bases, leaving 21 bases not matched to a gene. CDR3 length: 21 amino acids. The CDR3: CARSLPPGQKMLNANTGELFF. As DNA, the CDR3 is TGTGCCAGAAGCCTGCCTCCGGGACAGAAAATGTTAAACGCGAACACCGGGGAGCTGTTTTTT.

The chain carries TRBV9 and TRBJ2-3; 8 positions match TRBD2. Germline trimming cut 1 base from V and 5 bases from J; bases unmatched to any gene: 15. In germline, CDR1 is SGDLS, CDR2 YYNGEE. The CDR3 totals 18 residues. The CDR3 DNA reads as TGTGCCAGCAGCGTAAGTGGAGGAGCGGGAGAGAGGCGAGATACGCAGTATTTT. It yields the protein CASSVSGGAGERRDTQYF.